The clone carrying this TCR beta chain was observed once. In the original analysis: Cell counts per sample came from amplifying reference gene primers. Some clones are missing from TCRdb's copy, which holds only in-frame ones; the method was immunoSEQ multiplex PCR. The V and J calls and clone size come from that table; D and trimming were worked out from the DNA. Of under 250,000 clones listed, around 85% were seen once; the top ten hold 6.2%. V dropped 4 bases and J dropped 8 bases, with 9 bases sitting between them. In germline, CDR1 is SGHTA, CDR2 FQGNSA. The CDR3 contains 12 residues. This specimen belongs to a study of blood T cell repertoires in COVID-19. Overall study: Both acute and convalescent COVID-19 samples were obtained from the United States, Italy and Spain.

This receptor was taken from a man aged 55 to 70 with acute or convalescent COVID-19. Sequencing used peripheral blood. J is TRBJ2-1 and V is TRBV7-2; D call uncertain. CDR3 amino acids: CASSSMTYEQFF. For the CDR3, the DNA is TGTGCCAGCAGCTCGATGACTTATGAGCAGTTCTTC.